A single sample is the source of the 28 T cell receptor beta chains below, sequenced in a study of cytomegalovirus exposure and HLA in healthy donors. TCRdb keeps only in-frame clones here, not all; method: immunoSEQ multiplex PCR. Of approximately 160,000 clones listed, approximately 81% are singletons. The sample taken for sequencing was PBMCs. Receptors were obtained from a man between 25 and 39 years old in good health and CMV-seropositive.

This clone was seen a handful of times. The chain is built from TRBV19 and TRBJ2-3; 12 positions match TRBD1. Germline lookup yields CDR1 LNHDA and CDR2 SQIVND (reference sequence). The CDR3 length is 13 residues. J was trimmed by 5 bases and V by 9 bases; bases with no gene match: 3. The CDR3 coding sequence is TGTGCCAGCGGGACAGGGGGCATAGATACGCAGTATTTT. Encoded protein: CASGTGGIDTQYF. Full variable domain (remainder filled in from reference TRBV19 and TRBJ2-3): DGGITQSPKYLFRKEGQNVTLSCEQNLNHDAMYWYRQDPGQGLRLIYYSQIVNDFQKGDIAEGYSVSREKKESFPLTVTSAQKNPTAFYLCASGTGGIDTQYFGPGTRLTVL.

This chain links TRBV5-1 with TRBJ2-3; 15 bases are shared with TRBD2. The CDR3 has 15 amino acids. The trim removed 3 bases at V and 5 bases at J, leaving 1 base unmatched. Germline-derived CDR1 and CDR2 are SGHRS and YFSETQ. CDR3 sequence: CASSSGLAGGDTQYF. In DNA, the CDR3 is TGCGCCAGCAGCTCGGGACTAGCGGGGGGAGATACGCAGTATTTT.

The chain is built from TRBV28 and TRBJ2-5, with D uncertain. The CDR3 is made up of 10 amino acids. Between the trimmed V and J ends, which lost 6 bases and 5 bases, there was a span of 4 bases. Germline assignment: CDR1 MDHEN and CDR2 SYDVKM. CDR3 sequence: CASSRETQYF. In nucleotides, the CDR3 is TGTGCCAGCAGCAGGGAGACCCAGTACTTC.

This clone came up a few times. The chain has TRBV30 and TRBJ1-2, with 8 positions matching TRBD1. Germline CDR1 and CDR2: GTSNPN and SVGIG (reference sequence). CDR3 length: 15 amino acids. Trimming at V came to 0 bases and at J to 4 bases, leaving 7 bases not matched to a gene. The CDR3 nucleotides read TGTGCCTGGAGTGTCCAACACGGACAGGGCTATGGCTACACCTTC. Amino acid sequence: CAWSVQHGQGYGYTF.

This rearrangement joins TRBV19 to TRBJ1-1; no clear D gene. The V gene's germline CDR1 is LNHDA and CDR2 SQIVND (reference sequence). Trimming cost V 7 bases and J 1 base, with 10 bases left between them. The length of the CDR3 is 13 residues. The CDR3 DNA reads TGTGCCAGTACCCTCTCAGGGAACACTGAAGCTTTCTTT. It yields the protein CASTLSGNTEAFF.

V and J are TRBV28 and TRBJ1-3; TRBD1 agrees at 9 bases. With V trimmed by 6 bases and J by 4 bases, 7 bases remained unmatched. CDR3 size: 15 residues. Germline V gene sequence: CDR1 MDHEN, CDR2 SYDVKM. The CDR3: CASRRDRVAGNTIYF. The CDR3 region has the DNA TGTGCCAGCAGAAGGGACAGGGTAGCGGGAAACACCATATATTTT.

The rearrangement uses TRBV5-1 and TRBJ2-1, with TRBD2 identical over 8 bases. V was clipped by 0 bases and J by 4 bases; unmatched bases: 15. Germline lookup yields CDR1 SGHRS and CDR2 YFSETQ. CDR3 length equals 19 residues. CDR3 loop: CASSLAASGGDPSYNEQFF. The DNA of the CDR3 is TGCGCCAGCAGCTTGGCCGCGTCGGGAGGGGACCCCTCTTACAATGAGCAGTTCTTC.

The chain employs TRBV13 and TRBJ2-7; 10 positions agree with TRBD2. This CDR3 region has 18 residues. The V gene's germline CDR1 is PRHDT and CDR2 FYEKMQ (reference sequence). J lost 0 bases, V lost 2 bases, and 10 bases had no gene match. Here the CDR3 DNA reads TGTGCCAGCAGCTTATCCGGACTAGCGGATACCTTCTCCTACGAGCAGTACTTC. Protein: CASSLSGLADTFSYEQYF.

The chain has TRBV6-1 and TRBJ2-7; possibly TRBD1 for D (5 bases). The CDR3 loop spans 15 amino acids. Germline CDR1 reads MNHNS; CDR2 reads SASEGT. V was shortened by 0 bases and J by 0 bases, with 9 bases between the two germline ends. CDR3 bases: TGTGCCAGCAGTGAAGCCCACAGGAGCTCCTACGAGCAGTACTTC. Translated: CASSEAHRSSYEQYF.

This clone came up a few times. The V call is TRBV5-6, the J call TRBJ1-6, with D hard to call. CDR1 and CDR2 (germline): SGHDT, YYEEEE. The CDR3 contains 14 residues. Trimming left V 3 bases short and J 7 bases short, with 11 bases between. The CDR3 protein is CASSYTSANSPLHF. The CDR3 coding sequence is TGTGCCAGCAGCTATACAAGCGCAAATTCACCCCTCCACTTT.

V gene TRBV2 combines with J gene TRBJ2-7; D perhaps matches TRBD1 (5 bases). From germline, CDR1 is SNHLY and CDR2 FYNNEI. V gave up 4 bases and J gave up 3 bases, with 19 bases separating them. This CDR3 has 16 residues. In DNA, the CDR3 is TGTGCCAGCAGTGCTGGGGCAGGGTCAGGTCGCTACGAGCAGTACTTC. Amino acids: CASSAGAGSGRYEQYF.

The sample holds many counts of this clone. The chain uses TRBV18 and TRBJ2-2; 10 positions agree with TRBD2. Unmatched junction bases numbered 3, after V lost 3 bases and J lost 5 bases. The germline CDR1 and CDR2 sequences are KGHSH and LQKENI. The CDR3 loop spans 15 amino acids. The CDR3, as DNA: TGTGCCAGCTCACCTAGCGGGAGGAGTACCGGGGAGCTGTTTTTT. Amino acids: CASSPSGRSTGELFF. The variable domain in full, completed from reference TRBV18 and TRBJ2-2, reads NAGVMQNPRHLVRRRGQEARLRCSPMKGHSHVYWYRQLPEEGLKFMVYLQKENIIDESGMPKERFSAEFPKEGPSILRIQQVVRGDSAAYFCASSPSGRSTGELFFGEGSRLTVL.

The CDR3 nucleotides are TGTGCCTGTACCTGGACAGCTGGAAACACCATATATTTT. It codes for CACTWTAGNTIYF. This chain connects TRBV30 to TRBJ1-3; a possible D gene is TRBD1 (6 bases). Germline CDR1 is GTSNPN and CDR2 is SVGIG (reference sequence). The CDR3 loop spans 13 amino acids. V was clipped by 6 bases and J by 2 bases, with 11 bases between them. The variable domain in full, with the rest retrieved from reference TRBV30 and TRBJ1-3, is SQTIHQWPATLVQPVGSPLSLECTVEGTSNPNLYWYRQAAGRGLQLLFYSVGIGQISSEVPQNLSASRPQDRQFILSSKKLLLSDSGFYLCACTWTAGNTIYFGEGSWLTVV.

The rearrangement uses TRBV9 and TRBJ2-2; D remains ambiguous. Germline-derived CDR1 and CDR2 are SGDLS and YYNGEE. The CDR3 consists of 16 residues. V lost 2 bases and J 4 bases, leaving 15 bases between the germline ends. CDR3 nucleotides: TGTGCCAGCAGCGTTGGTGGGTTGCCGGGCACCGGGGAGCTGTTTTTT. This translates into CASSVGGLPGTGELFF.

V usage is TRBV28 and J usage is TRBJ1-5; D unclear. CDR1 and CDR2 from the germline V gene are MDHEN and SYDVKM. With 4 bases removed from V and 2 bases from J, the gap between germline ends came to 15 bases. CDR3 length equals 16 residues. The DNA for the CDR3 is TGTGCCAGCAGTTCAGTCCCCTTGGGAGGCAATCAGCCCCAGCATTTT. Translation gives CASSSVPLGGNQPQHF.

The table lists this clone with a few counts. This chain joins TRBV6-5 and TRBJ1-2; the D is unclear. Germline lookup yields CDR1 MNHEY and CDR2 SVGAGI. The V gene lost 6 bases and the J gene lost 1 base, with 9 bases spanning the gap. This CDR3 region has 13 residues. The CDR3 coding sequence is TGTGCCAGCAGCCGCGCGGGTAACTATGGCTACACCTTC. Its translation is CASSRAGNYGYTF.

This chain connects TRBV4-3 to TRBJ2-2; 10 nucleotides match TRBD2. Germline V lookup: CDR1 LGHNA, CDR2 YSLEER. This CDR3 has 17 residues. Unmatched junction bases numbered 3, after V lost 0 bases and J lost 2 bases. The CDR3 region has the DNA TGCGCCAGCAGCCAAGAACCTAGCGGGAGTAACACCGGGGAGCTGTTTTTT. As protein: CASSQEPSGSNTGELFF.

The chain employs TRBV7-2 and TRBJ2-2, with a possible D match to TRBD1 (6 bases). CDR3 size: 15 residues. Germline V lookup: CDR1 SGHTA, CDR2 FQGNSA. The V gene lost 5 bases and the J gene lost 3 bases, with 13 bases spanning the gap. The DNA of the CDR3 is TGTGCCAGCAGCCAGGGGACGGTTGACACCGGGGAGCTGTTTTTT. Amino acids: CASSQGTVDTGELFF.

The genes are TRBV9 and TRBJ1-4, with 8 bases matching TRBD1. V lost 0 bases, J lost 7 bases, and 5 bases stayed unmatched. Looked up from germline, CDR1 is SGDLS and CDR2 is YYNGEE. The CDR3 totals 15 residues. CDR3 DNA: TGTGCCAGCAGCGTAGGTGGAACAGGGGGTGAAAAACTGTTTTTT. It encodes CASSVGGTGGEKLFF.

The chain is built from TRBV19 and TRBJ2-1; tentatively, D is TRBD2 (5 bases). The CDR3 sequence is 13 residues long. V lost 3 bases and J 8 bases, leaving 11 bases between the germline ends. Germline V lookup: CDR1 LNHDA, CDR2 SQIVND (reference sequence). CDR3: CASSILAPDEQFF. The CDR3 DNA follows: TGTGCCAGTAGTATCCTAGCCCCCGATGAGCAGTTCTTC.

In its sample, this clone was seen a few times. V gene TRBV7-9 combines with J gene TRBJ1-6; 7 bases fit TRBD1. CDR1 and CDR2 (germline): SEHNR, FQNEAQ (reference sequence). The CDR3 is 14 amino acids. Unmatched junction bases numbered 6, after V lost 5 bases and J lost 8 bases. The CDR3 reads CASSLTGEDSPLHF. CDR3 nucleotides: TGTGCCAGCAGCCTTACAGGGGAGGATTCACCCCTCCACTTT.

This chain links TRBV7-8 with TRBJ2-3, with no clear D. This CDR3 has 14 amino acids. Germline loops: CDR1 SGHVS, CDR2 FQNEAQ. Trimming removed 5 bases at V and 1 base at J, with 10 bases between. DNA of the CDR3: TGTGCCAGCAGCCCTCAGATGGGCACAGATACGCAGTATTTT. It encodes CASSPQMGTDTQYF.

The chain joins TRBV11-3 to TRBJ2-1; 9 bases fit TRBD2. CDR1 and CDR2 from the germline V gene are SGHNT and YENEEA. This CDR3 has 14 amino acids. The junction had 4 bases not matched to a gene; V was cut back by 3 bases and J by 7 bases. DNA of the CDR3: TGTGCCAGCAGCTTTAGCGGGGGTCGGAATGAGCAGTTCTTC. It codes for CASSFSGGRNEQFF. The variable domain in full, completed from reference TRBV11-3 and TRBJ2-1, reads EAGVVQSPRYKIIEKKQPVAFWCNPISGHNTLYWYLQNLGQGPELLIRYENEEAVDDSQLPKDRFSAERLKGVDSTLKIQPAELGDSAVYLCASSFSGGRNEQFFGPGTRLTVL.

CDR3 residues: CASSEAVTDQPQHF. As DNA, the CDR3 is TGTGCCAGCAGTGAAGCTGTTACAGATCAGCCCCAGCATTTT. This chain uses TRBV6-1 with TRBJ1-5; no firm D call. Trimming took 0 bases from V and 5 from J, leaving 8 bases between them. The CDR3 loop spans 14 amino acids. Germline V gives CDR1 MNHNS, CDR2 SASEGT.

V usage is TRBV2 and J usage is TRBJ2-1; 7 nucleotides align to TRBD2. The germline V gene encodes CDR1 SNHLY and CDR2 FYNNEI. Trimming removed 6 bases from V and 5 bases from J; junction bases left unmatched: 7. The CDR3 has 14 residues. Here the CDR3 DNA reads TGTGCCAGCAGCGCTTCTAGCGGAGACAATGAGCAGTTCTTC. This sequence encodes CASSASSGDNEQFF.

The rearrangement joins TRBV28 to TRBJ2-6, with 7 nucleotides matching TRBD1. Germline CDR1 is MDHEN and CDR2 is SYDVKM. The V gene end was trimmed by 6 bases and the J gene end by 0 bases; junction bases not matched to a gene: 5. The CDR3 extends over 16 amino acids. CDR3 sequence: CASRRQGSSGANVLTF. In DNA form, the CDR3 reads TGTGCCAGCAGGCGACAGGGTTCCTCTGGGGCCAACGTCCTGACTTTC.

V and J are TRBV29-1 and TRBJ1-2; the D is unclear. Trimming took 4 bases from V and 4 from J, leaving 13 bases between them. The germline CDR1 and CDR2 sequences are SQVTM and ANQGSEA. CDR3 length equals 13 residues. For the CDR3, the DNA is TGCAGCGTTGCTCAGGTTGGTGCCTATGGCTACACCTTC. It translates to CSVAQVGAYGYTF.

V gene TRBV7-2 combines with J gene TRBJ1-2; D uncertain. The CDR3 length is 14 residues. The V gene's germline CDR1 is SGHTA and CDR2 FQGNSA. V shed 1 base and J shed 0 bases, with 6 bases lying between them. The CDR3 protein is CASSLEPANYGYTF. As DNA, the CDR3 is TGTGCCAGCAGCTTAGAGCCGGCTAACTATGGCTACACCTTC.